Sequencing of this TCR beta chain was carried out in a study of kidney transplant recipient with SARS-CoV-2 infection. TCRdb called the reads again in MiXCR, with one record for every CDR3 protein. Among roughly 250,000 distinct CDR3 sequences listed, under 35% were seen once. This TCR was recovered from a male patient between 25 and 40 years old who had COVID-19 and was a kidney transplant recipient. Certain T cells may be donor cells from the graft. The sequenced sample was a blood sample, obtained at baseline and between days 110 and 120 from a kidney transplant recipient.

CDR3 sequence: CSARDRRGNLNTEAFF. The DNA of the CDR3 is TGCAGTGCTAGGGACAGGCGGGGGAATTTGAACACTGAAGCTTTCTTT. V is TRBV20-1 and J is TRBJ1-1; 7 positions agree with TRBD1. Germline V lookup: CDR1 DFQATT, CDR2 SNEGSKA (reference sequence). The junction had 10 bases not matched to a gene; V was cut back by 3 bases and J by 0 bases. This CDR3 is 16 amino acids long.